This TCR beta chain was sequenced for a study of identical twins. Findings and caveats of the study: The authors noted that invariant MAIT and iNKT cells could partly confound zero-insertion analyses. Compared with unrelated sharing, twin-shared out-of-frame alpha sequences had more low-probability sequences.

A universal primer site was created by template switching, with the cDNA bearing unique molecular identifiers. From the 5' RACE reads, TCRdb called clonotypes with MiXCR, one entry per CDR3 protein. This table holds around 490,000 distinct CDR3 sequences, 20% to 25% found once. CDR1 KGHDR and CDR2 SFDVKD come from the germline V gene. Between the trimmed V and J ends, which lost 5 bases and 4 bases, there was a span of 11 bases. CDR3 size: 14 residues. The table lists this clonotype with a count of one. The antigen remains unidentified. These data were also reused for a study on yellow fever vaccine responses in identical twins.

The sequence came from a woman between 18 and 29 years old in good health. Sequencing was performed on CD4+ T cells sorted from blood. This sequence joins TRBV24-1 and TRBJ1-5; the D gene is possibly TRBD1 (5 bases). In DNA, the CDR3 is TGTGCCACCAGTGTATCACAGGTTAATCAGCCCCAGCATTTT. It codes for CATSVSQVNQPQHF.